This is a list of T cell receptor beta chains from one sample in a study of T-cell reconstitution after alpha-beta-depleted transplantation in children. Using its own MiXCR run on the PCR reads, TCRdb lists one record per CDR3 protein. The sample lists roughly 170,000 distinct CDR3 sequences, roughly 7.5% seen once, with 3% to 3.5% in the top ten. This specimen consisted of PBMCs from the stem cell graft donor, obtained from the stem cell graft. The receptors were gathered from a human donor who donated a stem cell graft to a child with Wiskott-Aldrich syndrome. CDR3s include the opening cysteine and the closing phenylalanine or tryptophan. Clone size appears in some rows only: once, few, many, or a class for an expanded clone.

few	TRBV12-3/TRBV12-4	TRBJ1-3	CASSLLAHSGNTIYF
few	TRBV11-2	TRBJ1-2	CASSRWDGVTYGYTF
.	TRBV29-1	TRBJ1-2	CSVEDRRIGGQGNRLYGYTF
many	TRBV29-1	TRBJ2-1	CSVEGYGWESAYNEQFF
many	TRBV6-5	TRBJ1-1	CASSYLDREGTEAFF
many	TRBV12-3/TRBV12-4	TRBJ1-5	CASSPQGYVQPQHF
many	TRBV29-1	TRBJ2-1	CSVEKRGLYNEQFF
many	TRBV12-3/TRBV12-4	TRBJ2-7	CASTPDSLYEQYF
few	TRBV3-1	TRBJ2-7	CASSQPGLAGRGIYEQYF
many	TRBV6-1	TRBJ2-7	CASSEERGVSYEQYF
few	TRBV5-1	TRBJ2-5	CASSLEGQGARETQYF
few	TRBV14	TRBJ2-1	CASSQVPGGEQFF
many	TRBV11-3	TRBJ2-2	CASSLRGGGASGELFF
.	TRBV5-1	TRBJ1-1	CASSLAAGTEAFF
many	TRBV7-9	TRBJ2-2	CASSPWDQTGELFF
many	TRBV5-4	TRBJ2-7	CASSFVPREVFDENSYEQYF
few	TRBV5-1	TRBJ2-4	CASSLGSGGNIQYF
many	TRBV20-1	TRBJ2-7	CSARDYVGAYEQYF